This T cell receptor beta chain appears in the sequencing data of a study of shared clonotypes between healthy human individuals. Assay execution proceeded at the deep level. Sequencing used immunoSEQ multiplex PCR; TCRdb keeps in-frame clones, though not all of them. The data hold a few million clones, with around 90% observed a single time. Germline CDR1 reads SNHLY; CDR2 reads FYNNEI. This CDR3 comprises 14 residues. V was clipped by 6 bases and J by 6 bases; unmatched bases: 7. Study-wide findings and caveats: Sorted-subset sequencing was shown by rarefaction to be incomplete despite large depth.

Comments on this clone: Its specificity is unknown. The sample contains more than one DNA sequence encoding this CDR3.

This TCR was sampled from a man between 18 and 35 years old in good health. This rearrangement joins TRBV2 to TRBJ2-3; 9 positions agree with TRBD2. The sequenced material came from naive CD4+ T cells sorted from blood. Subset described: CD45RA+ positively selected. The CDR3 nucleotides are TGTGCCAGCAGGGGAGCGGGAGGAGGGGATACGCAGTATTTT. This gives the protein CASRGAGGGDTQYF.